The 25 T cell receptor beta chains given below trace back to one sample, sequenced in a study of blood T cell repertoires in COVID-19 (dated by TCRdb to the early 2020s). Library preparation was by the immunoSEQ multiplex PCR assay. TCRdb stores this immuneACCESS table with in-frame sequences only. Part of the clones is absent; in the studies checked, under half of the shortfall reflects unresolved V genes, and no reason is known for the rest. The sample yields over 250,000 clones; approximately 86% were counted once. The top ten clones comprise around 12% of the sample. The sequencing input was peripheral blood. These receptors all come from a woman in her 70s with COVID-19, enrolled during active disease.

This clone was counted a few times. The chain couples TRBV6-5 to TRBJ1-2; 7 bases agree with TRBD1. Germline-derived CDR1 and CDR2 are MNHEY and SVGAGI. Germline trimming cut 3 bases from V and 4 bases from J; bases unmatched to any gene: 11. The CDR3 length is 16 residues. CDR3 in amino acids: CASSYTIDRAGYGYTF. CDR3 bases: TGTGCCAGCAGTTATACCATCGACAGGGCGGGCTATGGCTACACCTTC.

The chain employs TRBV7-9 and TRBJ1-1; 9 positions match TRBD1. Germline V lookup: CDR1 SEHNR, CDR2 FQNEAQ (reference sequence). The CDR3 length is 15 residues. V dropped 8 bases and J dropped 3; count of bases not matched to a gene: 10. The chain's CDR3 is CASSMAGQGYTEAFF. In DNA, the CDR3 is TGTGCCAGCTCCATGGCGGGACAGGGTTACACTGAAGCTTTCTTT.

The V call is TRBV5-1, the J call TRBJ1-4; the match to TRBD1 covers 10 bases. V trimming: 1 base; J trimming: 8 bases; junction bases outside the gene matches: 2. This CDR3 is built from 14 residues. Germline assignment: CDR1 SGHRS and CDR2 YFSETQ. The CDR3: CASSLMGQGEKLFF. DNA for the CDR3: TGCGCCAGCAGCTTGATGGGACAGGGGGAAAAACTGTTTTTT.

The V gene is TRBV3-1 (or the pseudogene TRBV3-2), the J gene TRBJ2-7; a weak D match, TRBD1 (6 bases). The germline V gene encodes CDR1 LGHDT and CDR2 YNNKEL (reference sequence). The CDR3 is made up of 13 amino acids. V lost 4 bases and J lost 2, with 9 bases in between. CDR3 nucleotides: TGTGCCAGCAGCCTGACAGGCGCCTACGAGCAGTACTTC. It yields the protein CASSLTGAYEQYF.

The rearrangement links TRBV10-2 to TRBJ1-5, with 9 bases that match TRBD1. The CDR3 is made up of 14 amino acids. Germline-derived CDR1 and CDR2 are WSHSY and SAAADI. V gave up 3 bases and J gave up 4 bases; unmatched junction bases: 1. CDR3: CASSDGTGNQPQHF. CDR3 DNA sequence: TGCGCCAGCAGTGACGGGACAGGGAATCAGCCCCAGCATTTT.

V gene TRBV5-1 combines with J gene TRBJ1-6; 9 nucleotides align to TRBD1. The CDR3 length is 12 residues. Germline values: CDR1 SGHRS, CDR2 YFSETQ. The ends lost 7 bases at V and 9 bases at J; junction bases unmatched: 2. CDR3 coding DNA: TGCGCCAGCGGACAGGGGAGTTCACCCCTCCACTTT. Translating it yields CASGQGSSPLHF.

The V and J genes are TRBV29-1 and TRBJ1-3; TRBD1 is a possible D gene (6 bases). From germline, CDR1 is SQVTM and CDR2 ANQGSEA. Trimming shortened V by 8 bases and J by 0 bases, and 14 bases separated the two germline ends. The CDR3 loop spans 14 amino acids. CDR3 coding DNA: TGCAGCCCTAAGGGGGGGGACTCTGGAAACACCATATATTTT. It translates to CSPKGGDSGNTIYF.

The chain carries TRBV28 and TRBJ1-2; D is perhaps TRBD1 (5 bases). CDR1 and CDR2 from the germline V gene are MDHEN and SYDVKM. This CDR3 is 13 amino acids long. Trimming took off 4 bases at V and 3 bases at J, with 9 bases between the two ends. The CDR3 region has the DNA TGTGCCAGCAGTTCTGGGGGGGACTATGGCTACACCTTC. Protein: CASSSGGDYGYTF.

J is TRBJ2-7 and V is TRBV28, with 11 bases identical to TRBD2. This CDR3 spans 18 amino acids. Trimming removed 4 bases from V and 1 base from J; junction bases left unmatched: 12. Germline values: CDR1 MDHEN, CDR2 SYDVKM. CDR3 in DNA: TGTGCCAGCAGTTCGACTAGCGGGGTAACCTTAACTTCCTACGAGCAGTACTTC. This sequence encodes CASSSTSGVTLTSYEQYF. Filled out from reference TRBV28 and TRBJ2-7, the complete variable domain reads DVKVTQSSRYLVKRTGEKVFLECVQDMDHENMFWYRQDPGLGLRLIYFSYDVKMKEKGDIPEGYSVSREKKERFSLILESASTNQTSMYLCASSSTSGVTLTSYEQYFGPGTRLTVT.

The J gene is TRBJ1-5, the V gene TRBV3-1 (or the pseudogene TRBV3-2); 8 nucleotides match TRBD1. This CDR3 is 14 amino acids long. Germline CDR1 reads LGHDT; CDR2 reads YNNKEL (reference sequence). Trimming cost V 6 bases and J 4 bases; bases outside gene matches: 5. The CDR3, as DNA: TGTGCCAGCAGTCGACAGGGGTCTAATCAGCCCCAGCATTTT. Translated: CASSRQGSNQPQHF.

This chain connects TRBV4-1 to TRBJ1-2, with D unresolved. V lost 0 bases and J 3 bases, leaving 17 bases between the germline ends. The CDR3 is 17 amino acids. Germline assignment: CDR1 MGHRA and CDR2 YSYEKL. The CDR3 sequence: CASSQDLLREIDYGYTF. The DNA for the CDR3 is TGCGCCAGCAGCCAAGATCTTTTGAGGGAAATTGACTATGGCTACACCTTC.

This chain connects TRBV18 to TRBJ2-5; 7 bases fit TRBD2. V was pared by 4 bases and J by 5 bases, with 16 bases of the junction left unmatched. Germline V gene data show CDR1 as KGHSH and CDR2 as LQKENI. The CDR3 length is 17 residues. Here the CDR3 reads CASSLLMTGGRGETQYF. In DNA, the CDR3 is TGTGCCAGCTCACTGCTTATGACGGGGGGTCGCGGCGAGACCCAGTACTTC.

The chain has TRBV3-1 (or the pseudogene TRBV3-2) and TRBJ2-3, with 10 nucleotides matching TRBD2. Germline CDR1 LGHDT, CDR2 YNNKEL (reference sequence). The CDR3 has 16 residues. The J segment lost 4 bases and the V segment lost 4 bases, leaving 8 bases of the junction unmatched. The CDR3 coding sequence is TGTGCCAGCAGCCCGCGAGCGGGGGGGGCATCAGATACGCAGTATTTT. Its protein is CASSPRAGGASDTQYF.

The chain links TRBV24-1 to TRBJ1-4, with D perhaps matching TRBD1 (6 bases). This CDR3 region has 15 residues. Between the trimmed V and J ends, which lost 2 bases and 7 bases, there was a span of 13 bases. Germline lookup yields CDR1 KGHDR and CDR2 SFDVKD. The CDR3 region is CATSDSRGVGEKLFF. Written as DNA, the CDR3 is TGTGCCACCAGTGATTCCAGGGGAGTCGGTGAAAAACTGTTTTTT.

The gene calls are TRBV30 and TRBJ1-3, with D possibly matching TRBD1 (5 bases). V lost 0 bases and J 1 base, leaving 13 bases between the germline ends. Germline-derived CDR1 and CDR2 are GTSNPN and SVGIG (reference sequence). The CDR3 length is 16 residues. The CDR3 DNA sequence: TGTGCCTGGAGTGTAGGGGAAAGCTGGTCTGGAAACACCATATATTTT. It translates to CAWSVGESWSGNTIYF.

V gene TRBV30 combines with J gene TRBJ1-2; D is unclear. V was shortened by 4 bases and J by 7 bases, with 13 bases between the two germline ends. This CDR3 is built from 12 residues. CDR1 is GTSNPN, CDR2 SVGIG, per germline (reference sequence). CDR3 amino acids: CAWTFGNRGYTF. The DNA for the CDR3 is TGTGCCTGGACCTTCGGGAATCGTGGCTACACCTTC.

The CDR3 bases are TGTGCCAGCAGCTTAAGCCGGGGTGATCAAGAGACCCAGTACTTC. Translated: CASSLSRGDQETQYF. This chain links TRBV7-2 with TRBJ2-5, with D perhaps TRBD2 (5 bases). The CDR3 totals 15 residues. Per germline, CDR1 SGHTA and CDR2 FQGNSA. V was clipped by 2 bases and J by 2 bases, with 12 bases between them.

The genes are TRBV24-1 and TRBJ1-6, with D perhaps matching TRBD1 (5 bases). Germline-derived CDR1 and CDR2 are KGHDR and SFDVKD. The length of the CDR3 is 17 residues. The ends were cut back, 8 bases at V and 6 bases at J, with 22 bases in the middle. The CDR3 reads CATTSDIRTYRNSPLHF. The CDR3 DNA reads TGTGCCACCACCTCGGATATCCGGACATACCGTAATTCACCCCTCCACTTT.

The V and J genes are TRBV7-9 and TRBJ1-1; 12 bases line up with TRBD1. V lost 6 bases and J lost 4; bases outside the gene matches: 9. Germline V lookup: CDR1 SEHNR, CDR2 FQNEAQ (reference sequence). This CDR3 comprises 16 residues. CDR3 nucleotides: TGTGCCAGCAGGGACCCCGGGACAGGGGGCGTCACTGAAGCTTTCTTT. Its translation: CASRDPGTGGVTEAFF.

V usage is TRBV5-1 and J usage is TRBJ2-3; D gene ambiguous. Germline loops: CDR1 SGHRS, CDR2 YFSETQ. The length of the CDR3 is 13 residues. V lost 4 bases and J lost 0, with 6 bases in between. The CDR3 bases are TGCGCCAGCAGCCTTACTAGCACAGATACGCAGTATTTT. Translating gives CASSLTSTDTQYF.

J is TRBJ2-2 and V is TRBV5-4, with TRBD2 matching 7 bases. The germline CDR1 and CDR2 sequences are SGHNT and YYREEE (reference sequence). The J segment lost 8 bases and the V segment lost 1 base, leaving 2 bases of the junction unmatched. The CDR3 covers 13 residues. This CDR3 reads CASSLNGRGELFF. CDR3 in DNA: TGTGCCAGCAGCTTGAACGGGAGGGGGGAGCTGTTTTTT.

A remark on this clone: The same CDR3 can be traced to other DNA sequences in this sample. The chain carries TRBV6-5 and TRBJ1-5, with a tentative D call TRBD1 (6 bases). Germline V CDR1 and CDR2: MNHEY, SVGAGI. The CDR3 sequence is 13 residues long. V lost 5 bases, J lost 3 bases, and 8 bases lay in between. In DNA, the CDR3 is TGTGCCAGCAGTAACAGGGACAATCAGCCCCAGCATTTT. It is translated as CASSNRDNQPQHF.

This chain uses TRBV5-1 with TRBJ2-7; 11 bases fit TRBD1. Trimming took 4 bases from V and 4 from J; bases not matched to a gene: 10. The CDR3 has 16 residues. CDR1 SGHRS and CDR2 YFSETQ come from the germline V gene. This CDR3 is CASSPNPGQGVYEQYF. The CDR3 coding sequence is TGCGCCAGCAGCCCAAATCCGGGACAGGGGGTTTACGAGCAGTACTTC.

The V and J genes are TRBV2 and TRBJ2-1; TRBD2 agrees at 12 bases. V shed 9 bases and J 7 bases; nucleotides not matched to a gene: 7. Germline lookup yields CDR1 SNHLY and CDR2 FYNNEI. CDR3 length equals 14 residues. The CDR3 DNA follows: TGTGCCAGAAGCCGGACTAGCGGGATGAATGAGCAGTTCTTC. Translation gives CARSRTSGMNEQFF.

This sequence joins TRBV3-1 (or the pseudogene TRBV3-2) and TRBJ1-6; possibly TRBD1 for D (5 bases). Trimming took off 5 bases at V and 5 bases at J, with 10 bases between the two ends. The CDR3 runs to 14 residues. Germline V CDR1 and CDR2: LGHDT, YNNKEL (reference sequence). The CDR3 bases are TGTGCCAGCAGCAAGACAGATAATAATTCACCCCTCCACTTT. Amino acid sequence: CASSKTDNNSPLHF.